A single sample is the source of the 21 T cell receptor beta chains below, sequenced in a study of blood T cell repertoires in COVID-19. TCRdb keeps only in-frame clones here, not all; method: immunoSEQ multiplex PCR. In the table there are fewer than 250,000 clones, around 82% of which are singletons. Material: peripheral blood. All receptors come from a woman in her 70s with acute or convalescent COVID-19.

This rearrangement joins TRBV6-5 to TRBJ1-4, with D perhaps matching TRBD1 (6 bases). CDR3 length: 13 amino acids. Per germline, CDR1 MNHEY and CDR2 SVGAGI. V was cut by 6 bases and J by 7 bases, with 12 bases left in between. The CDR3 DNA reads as TGTGCCAGCAGAAGCGGGACATCTGAAAAACTGTTTTTT. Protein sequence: CASRSGTSEKLFF.

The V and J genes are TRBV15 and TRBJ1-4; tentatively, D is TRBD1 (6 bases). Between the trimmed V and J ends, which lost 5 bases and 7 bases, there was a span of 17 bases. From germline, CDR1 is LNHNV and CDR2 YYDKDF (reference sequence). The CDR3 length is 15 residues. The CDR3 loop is CATSVAGAGGEKLFF. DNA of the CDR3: TGTGCCACCAGCGTTGCAGGGGCGGGAGGTGAAAAACTGTTTTTT.

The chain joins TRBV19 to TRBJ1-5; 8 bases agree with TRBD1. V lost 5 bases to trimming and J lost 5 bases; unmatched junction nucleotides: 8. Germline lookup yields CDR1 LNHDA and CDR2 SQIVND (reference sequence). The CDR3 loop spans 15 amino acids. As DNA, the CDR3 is TGTGCCAGTAGTGTTGACAGGGGACAGTATCAGCCCCAGCATTTT. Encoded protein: CASSVDRGQYQPQHF.

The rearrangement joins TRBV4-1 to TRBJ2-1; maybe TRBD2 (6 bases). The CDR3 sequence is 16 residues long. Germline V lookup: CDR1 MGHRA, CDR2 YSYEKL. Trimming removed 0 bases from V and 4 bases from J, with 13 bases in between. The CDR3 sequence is CASSQDGGSTYNEQFF. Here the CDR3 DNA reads TGCGCCAGCAGCCAAGATGGGGGGTCCACGTACAATGAGCAGTTCTTC.

Here the CDR3 reads CASSLREVSGANVLTF. As DNA, the CDR3 is TGCGCCAGCAGCCTGCGGGAGGTCTCTGGGGCCAACGTCCTGACTTTC. The V call is TRBV5-1, the J call TRBJ2-6; 8 bases agree with TRBD2. Germline V gene sequence: CDR1 SGHRS, CDR2 YFSETQ. The CDR3 is 16 residues long. J lost 0 bases, V lost 4 bases, and 3 bases had no gene match.

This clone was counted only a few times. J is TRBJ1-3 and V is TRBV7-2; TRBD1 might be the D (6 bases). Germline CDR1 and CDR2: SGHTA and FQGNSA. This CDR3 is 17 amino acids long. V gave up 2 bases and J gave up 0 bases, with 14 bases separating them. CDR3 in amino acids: CASSLPTGIPSGNTIYF. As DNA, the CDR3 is TGTGCCAGCAGCTTACCCACAGGGATCCCCTCTGGAAACACCATATATTTT.

The CDR3, as DNA: TGTGCCAGCAGCTTGGACGGGAGTGAAAAACTGTTTTTT. This sequence encodes CASSLDGSEKLFF. The chain uses TRBV7-9 and TRBJ1-4; D is undetermined. Trimming pared 3 bases from V and 7 bases from J, leaving 9 bases between. From germline, CDR1 is SEHNR and CDR2 FQNEAQ (reference sequence). This CDR3 has 13 amino acids.

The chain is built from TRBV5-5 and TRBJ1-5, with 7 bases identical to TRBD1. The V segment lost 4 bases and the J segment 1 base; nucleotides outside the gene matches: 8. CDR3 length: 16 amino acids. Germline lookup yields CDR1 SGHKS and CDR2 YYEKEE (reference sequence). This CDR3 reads CASSPGTDISNQPQHF. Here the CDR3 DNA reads TGTGCCAGCAGCCCGGGGACAGATATCAGCAATCAGCCCCAGCATTTT. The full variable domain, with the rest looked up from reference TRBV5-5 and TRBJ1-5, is DAGVTQSPTHLIKTRGQQVTLRCSPISGHKSVSWYQQVLGQGPQFIFQYYEKEERGRGNFPDRFSARQFPNYSSELNVNALLLGDSALYLCASSPGTDISNQPQHFGDGTRLSIL.

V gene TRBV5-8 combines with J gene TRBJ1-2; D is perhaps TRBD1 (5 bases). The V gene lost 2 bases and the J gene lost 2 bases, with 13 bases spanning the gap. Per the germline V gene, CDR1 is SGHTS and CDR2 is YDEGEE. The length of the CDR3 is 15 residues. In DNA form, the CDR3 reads TGTGCCAGCAGCTTACCAGGGTTGAGAAACTATGGCTACACCTTC. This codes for CASSLPGLRNYGYTF.

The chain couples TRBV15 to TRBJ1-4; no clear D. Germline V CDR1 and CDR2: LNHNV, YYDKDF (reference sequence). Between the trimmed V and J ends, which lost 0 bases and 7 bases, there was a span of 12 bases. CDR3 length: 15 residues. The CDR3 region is CATSRDKRFSEKLFF. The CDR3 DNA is TGTGCCACCAGCAGAGATAAGAGGTTTAGTGAAAAACTGTTTTTT.

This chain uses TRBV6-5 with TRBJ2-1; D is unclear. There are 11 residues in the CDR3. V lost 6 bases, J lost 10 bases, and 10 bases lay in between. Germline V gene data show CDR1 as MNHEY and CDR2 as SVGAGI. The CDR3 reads CASSPSLEQFF. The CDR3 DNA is TGTGCCAGCAGCCCCTCGTTGGAGCAGTTCTTC.

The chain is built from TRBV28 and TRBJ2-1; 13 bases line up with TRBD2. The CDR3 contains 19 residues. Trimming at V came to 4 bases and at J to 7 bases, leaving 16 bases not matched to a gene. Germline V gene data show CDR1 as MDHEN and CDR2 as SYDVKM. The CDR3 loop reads CASSSSGTGLAGTGNEQFF. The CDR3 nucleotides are TGTGCCAGCAGTTCGTCCGGGACGGGACTAGCGGGGACGGGTAATGAGCAGTTCTTC.

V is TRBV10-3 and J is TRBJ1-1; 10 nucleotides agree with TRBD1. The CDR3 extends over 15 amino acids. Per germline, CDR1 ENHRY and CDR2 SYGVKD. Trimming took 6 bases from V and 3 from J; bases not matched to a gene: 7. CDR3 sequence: CAISQLGQGDTEAFF. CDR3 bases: TGTGCCATCAGCCAACTCGGACAGGGGGACACTGAAGCTTTCTTT.

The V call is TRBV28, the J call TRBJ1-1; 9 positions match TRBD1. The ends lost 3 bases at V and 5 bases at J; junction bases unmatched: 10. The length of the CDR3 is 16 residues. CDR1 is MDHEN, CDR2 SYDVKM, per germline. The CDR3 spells CASSFSRGQGRTEAFF. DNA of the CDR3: TGTGCCAGCAGTTTTTCCCGCGGACAGGGGAGAACTGAAGCTTTCTTT. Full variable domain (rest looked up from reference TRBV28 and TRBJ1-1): DVKVTQSSRYLVKRTGEKVFLECVQDMDHENMFWYRQDPGLGLRLIYFSYDVKMKEKGDIPEGYSVSREKKERFSLILESASTNQTSMYLCASSFSRGQGRTEAFFGQGTRLTVV.

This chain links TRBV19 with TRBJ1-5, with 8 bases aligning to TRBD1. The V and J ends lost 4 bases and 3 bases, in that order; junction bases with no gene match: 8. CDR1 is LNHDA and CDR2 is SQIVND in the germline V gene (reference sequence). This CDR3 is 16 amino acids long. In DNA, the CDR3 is TGTGCCAGTAGTAATCAGGGGGCGCCGAACAATCAGCCCCAGCATTTT. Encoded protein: CASSNQGAPNNQPQHF.

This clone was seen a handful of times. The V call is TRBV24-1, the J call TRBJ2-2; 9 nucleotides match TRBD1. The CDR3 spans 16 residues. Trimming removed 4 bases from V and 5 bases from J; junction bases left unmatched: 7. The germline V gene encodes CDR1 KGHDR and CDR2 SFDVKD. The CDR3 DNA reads TGTGCCACCAGTGACTTAGGGACAGGGAAGACCGGGGAGCTGTTTTTT. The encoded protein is CATSDLGTGKTGELFF.

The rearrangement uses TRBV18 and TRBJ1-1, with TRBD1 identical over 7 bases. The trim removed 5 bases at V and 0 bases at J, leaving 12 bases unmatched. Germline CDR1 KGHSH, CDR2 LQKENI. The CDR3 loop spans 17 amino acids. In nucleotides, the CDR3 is TGTGCCAGCTCATCGCTTTCTCGGACAGGCATGAACACTGAAGCTTTCTTT. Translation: CASSSLSRTGMNTEAFF. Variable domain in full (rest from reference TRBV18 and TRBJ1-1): NAGVMQNPRHLVRRRGQEARLRCSPMKGHSHVYWYRQLPEEGLKFMVYLQKENIIDESGMPKERFSAEFPKEGPSILRIQQVVRGDSAAYFCASSSLSRTGMNTEAFFGQGTRLTVV.

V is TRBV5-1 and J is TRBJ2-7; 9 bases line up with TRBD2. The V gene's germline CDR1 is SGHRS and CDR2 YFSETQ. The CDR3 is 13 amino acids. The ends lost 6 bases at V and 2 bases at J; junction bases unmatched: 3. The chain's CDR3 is CASTSGVTYEQYF. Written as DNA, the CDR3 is TGCGCCAGCACTAGCGGGGTTACCTACGAGCAGTACTTC. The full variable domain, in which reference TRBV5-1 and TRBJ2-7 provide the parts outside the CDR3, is KAGVTQTPRYLIKTRGQQVTLSCSPISGHRSVSWYQQTPGQGLQFLFEYFSETQRNKGNFPGRFSGRQFSNSRSEMNVSTLELGDSALYLCASTSGVTYEQYFGPGTRLTVT.

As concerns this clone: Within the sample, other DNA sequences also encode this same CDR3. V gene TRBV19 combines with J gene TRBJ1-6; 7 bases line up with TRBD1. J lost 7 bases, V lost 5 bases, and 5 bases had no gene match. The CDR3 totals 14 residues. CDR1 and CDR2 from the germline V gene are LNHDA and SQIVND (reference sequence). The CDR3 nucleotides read TGTGCCAGTAGTTCCGGGACAGCGAATTCACCCCTCCACTTT. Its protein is CASSSGTANSPLHF.

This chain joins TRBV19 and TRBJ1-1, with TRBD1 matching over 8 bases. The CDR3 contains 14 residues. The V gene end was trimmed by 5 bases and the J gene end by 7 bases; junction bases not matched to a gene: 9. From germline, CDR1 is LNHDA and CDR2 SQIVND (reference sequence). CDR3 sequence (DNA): TGTGCCAGTAGTCCTTCCGCCGGGACAGGTGAAGCTTTCTTT. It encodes CASSPSAGTGEAFF.

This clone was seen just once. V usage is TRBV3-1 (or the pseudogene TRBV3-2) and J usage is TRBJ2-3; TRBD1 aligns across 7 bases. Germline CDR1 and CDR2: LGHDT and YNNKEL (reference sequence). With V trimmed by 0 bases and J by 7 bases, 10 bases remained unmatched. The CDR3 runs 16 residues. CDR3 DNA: TGTGCCAGCAGCCAAGAGGGCAACGACAGGGCTCATACGCAGTATTTT. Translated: CASSQEGNDRAHTQYF.